Below, 32 T cell receptor beta chains from the same sample are listed, as sequenced in a study. Using its own MiXCR run on the RT-PCR reads, TCRdb lists one record per CDR3 protein. The table shows hundreds of thousands of distinct CDR3 sequences, with 13% to 15% occurring only once. The sequenced sample consisted of memory CD4+ T cells from blood. The receptors originated from a female donor in good health, serving as a healthy control.

The CDR3 DNA follows: TGTGCCAGCAGCCACCCCCGCGGGACCACGGGGCGGGCAACCTACGAGCAGTACTTC. Residues: CASSHPRGTTGRATYEQYF. J is TRBJ2-7 and V is TRBV3-1; D might be TRBD2 (6 bases). V was pared by 3 bases and J by 2 bases, with 26 bases between. The length of the CDR3 is 19 residues. Germline values: CDR1 LGHDT, CDR2 YNNKEL (reference sequence).

Ten or more counts support this clonotype. The chain joins TRBV6-5 to TRBJ1-6; no clear D. Trimming left V 6 bases short and J 6 bases short, with 6 bases between. The CDR3 has 12 amino acids. Germline CDR1 and CDR2: MNHEY and SVGAGI. CDR3 nucleotide sequence: TGTGCCAGCAGACGGGGTAATTCACCCCTCCACTTT. Residues: CASRRGNSPLHF.

This clonotype came up a few times. The gene calls are TRBV4-2 and TRBJ2-1, with D perhaps matching TRBD2 (5 bases). In germline, CDR1 is LGHNA, CDR2 YNFKEQ. V lost 1 base and J lost 5, with 9 bases in between. The CDR3 sequence is 14 residues long. For the CDR3, the DNA is TGTGCCAGCAGCCAAGGCGGGTCGCACAATGAGCAGTTCTTC. This codes for CASSQGGSHNEQFF.

The V and J genes are TRBV5-1 and TRBJ1-6, with D perhaps TRBD1 (5 bases). The V gene lost 6 bases and the J gene lost 7 bases, with 14 bases spanning the gap. Germline V gives CDR1 SGHRS, CDR2 YFSETQ. The CDR3 covers 14 residues. The CDR3: CASKEETANSPLHF. The CDR3 region has the DNA TGCGCCAGCAAGGAAGAGACAGCAAATTCACCCCTCCACTTT.

The chain recombines TRBV27 with TRBJ2-6, with a tentative D call TRBD1 (5 bases). Germline V gene lookup returns CDR1 MNHEY and CDR2 SMNVEV (reference sequence). This CDR3 is built from 15 residues. V was pared by 1 base and J by 1 base, with 5 bases between. The CDR3 bases are TGTGCCAGCAGTTTATGGACATCTGGGGCCAACGTCCTGACTTTC. Protein product: CASSLWTSGANVLTF.

Many counts were recorded for this clonotype. The chain recombines TRBV7-9 with TRBJ2-3; 9 bases agree with TRBD1. The CDR3 runs 20 residues. Germline V gene sequence: CDR1 SEHNR, CDR2 FQNEAQ (reference sequence). The V and J ends lost 4 bases and 0 bases, in that order; junction bases with no gene match: 17. The CDR3 nucleotides are TGTGCCAGCAGCTCAAGAATCGGGACAGGGCTGTCCTCTAGCACAGATACGCAGTATTTT. Residues: CASSSRIGTGLSSSTDTQYF.

This clonotype has a count of ten or more. The CDR3, as DNA: TGTGCCAGCAGTGGTGGGGGACGACAAGAGACCCAGTACTTC. It specifies CASSGGGRQETQYF. The chain employs TRBV28 and TRBJ2-5, with D tentatively TRBD1 or TRBD2 (5 bases each). V was shortened by 5 bases and J by 2 bases, with 12 bases between the two germline ends. In germline, CDR1 is MDHEN, CDR2 SYDVKM. The CDR3 runs 14 residues.

This clonotype was found many times. The chain employs TRBV6-5 and TRBJ1-3; 9 nucleotides agree with TRBD1. Germline trimming cut 2 bases from V and 4 bases from J; bases unmatched to any gene: 9. The CDR3 spans 17 residues. Germline lookup yields CDR1 MNHEY and CDR2 SVGAGI. CDR3 DNA: TGTGCCAGCAGTTACCGAGCTAAGGGACAGGGAGGAAACACCATATATTTT. This translates into CASSYRAKGQGGNTIYF.

V gene TRBV12-3 or TRBV12-4 combines with J gene TRBJ2-7, with 7 bases fitting TRBD1. CDR3 length: 19 amino acids. The V and J ends lost 5 bases and 4 bases, in that order; junction bases with no gene match: 23. CDR3 bases: TGTGCCAGCAGTAGGGATAGGGACAGCAGCTCTAGGATTGGGTACGAGCAGTACTTC. Its translation: CASSRDRDSSSRIGYEQYF.

This clonotype was counted many times. The rearrangement uses TRBV29-1 and TRBJ2-3, with D perhaps matching TRBD2 (6 bases). Trimming took off 4 bases at V and 2 bases at J, with 13 bases between the two ends. CDR3 size: 14 residues. Germline V gene lookup returns CDR1 SQVTM and CDR2 ANQGSEA. The CDR3 DNA sequence: TGCAGCGTTGTAGGACTAAAGGACACAGATACGCAGTATTTT. Translation gives CSVVGLKDTDTQYF.

The chain uses TRBV18 and TRBJ1-2; D unclear. The germline V gene encodes CDR1 KGHSH and CDR2 LQKENI. V lost 2 bases and J 4 bases, leaving 17 bases between the germline ends. CDR3 size: 16 residues. The CDR3 DNA is TGTGCCAGCTCACCAGTGATGGTGGGGTCGTCCTATGGCTACACCTTC. Translated: CASSPVMVGSSYGYTF. Full variable domain (missing parts from reference TRBV18 and TRBJ1-2): NAGVMQNPRHLVRRRGQEARLRCSPMKGHSHVYWYRQLPEEGLKFMVYLQKENIIDESGMPKERFSAEFPKEGPSILRIQQVVRGDSAAYFCASSPVMVGSSYGYTFGSGTRLTVV.

The chain combines TRBV28 with TRBJ2-5; D is unclear. Per the germline V gene, CDR1 is MDHEN and CDR2 is SYDVKM. V lost 4 bases and J 2 bases, leaving 11 bases between the germline ends. CDR3 length: 14 amino acids. The CDR3 DNA is TGTGCCAGCAGTTCACCAGGAGCGCAAGAGACCCAGTACTTC. The encoded protein is CASSSPGAQETQYF.

This clonotype was counted many times. The genes are TRBV4-3 and TRBJ2-2, with TRBD2 matching 8 bases. The V and J ends lost 1 base and 3 bases, in that order; junction bases with no gene match: 4. The CDR3 consists of 16 residues. CDR1 and CDR2 from the germline V gene are LGHNA and YSLEER. CDR3 sequence (DNA): TGCGCCAGCAGCCAAGGCTCTAGCGGGTACACCGGGGAGCTGTTTTTT. Amino acid sequence: CASSQGSSGYTGELFF.

The chain couples TRBV20-1 to TRBJ2-7, with D perhaps given as TRBD1 or TRBD2 (6 bases each). With 2 bases removed from V and 3 bases from J, the gap between germline ends came to 14 bases. The CDR3 has 14 residues. CDR1 is DFQATT, CDR2 SNEGSKA, per germline (reference sequence). In nucleotides, the CDR3 is TGCAGTGCTAGACTGCGGGGACAACACTACGAGCAGTACTTC. The encoded protein is CSARLRGQHYEQYF.

The chain has TRBV5-1 and TRBJ2-1; weak D call: TRBD2 (5 bases). The CDR3 is 16 amino acids. V was trimmed by 4 bases and J by 10 bases, leaving 24 bases between them. From germline, CDR1 is SGHRS and CDR2 YFSETQ. The CDR3 region has the DNA TGCGCCAGCAGCCCGGGAACGGGTACAGCACCCAACGAGCAGTTCTTC. Protein sequence: CASSPGTGTAPNEQFF.

This clonotype was counted at least ten times. The chain employs TRBV20-1 and TRBJ2-7, with TRBD2 identical over 11 bases. Trimming at V came to 3 bases and at J to 2 bases, leaving 6 bases not matched to a gene. This CDR3 has 15 residues. Germline V gives CDR1 DFQATT, CDR2 SNEGSKA (reference sequence). The CDR3: CSASDTSGRAYEQYF. The CDR3 DNA reads as TGCAGTGCTAGCGATACTAGCGGGAGAGCCTACGAGCAGTACTTC.

The CDR3, as DNA: TGTGCCAGCAGCTCGAGTGTTGTCCGGGAAGAGACCCAGTACTTC. Translated: CASSSSVVREETQYF. This chain joins TRBV5-5 and TRBJ2-5; D remains unclear. V gave up 3 bases and J gave up 3 bases, with 15 bases separating them. The CDR3 spans 15 residues. Germline V gene lookup returns CDR1 SGHKS and CDR2 YYEKEE (reference sequence).

The sample holds many counts of this clonotype. This chain joins TRBV27 and TRBJ1-5; 10 bases fit TRBD1. Unmatched junction bases numbered 14, after V lost 5 bases and J lost 7 bases. Germline CDR1 MNHEY, CDR2 SMNVEV (reference sequence). The CDR3 totals 17 residues. Here the CDR3 reads CASSPLPGTGARQPQHF. For the CDR3, the DNA is TGTGCCAGCAGTCCACTTCCCGGGACAGGGGCCCGACAGCCCCAGCATTTT.

This clonotype was picked up many times. The chain uses TRBV18 and TRBJ2-2; 8 nucleotides agree with TRBD2. The CDR3 is made up of 16 amino acids. J lost 4 bases, V lost 0 bases, and 4 bases had no gene match. CDR1 is KGHSH and CDR2 is LQKENI in the germline V gene. CDR3 residues: CASSPPSSGGTGELFF. DNA of the CDR3: TGTGCCAGCTCACCACCGTCAAGCGGGGGCACCGGGGAGCTGTTTTTT.

This clonotype was seen at least ten times. The chain links TRBV24-1 to TRBJ2-1, with TRBD1 matching 9 bases. Trimming at V came to 1 base and at J to 7 bases, leaving 10 bases not matched to a gene. The germline V gene encodes CDR1 KGHDR and CDR2 SFDVKD. The CDR3 is 17 residues long. In DNA form, the CDR3 reads TGTGCCACCAGTGATTTTTCCGGGACAGGGTTTGGAAATGAGCAGTTCTTC. Its protein product is CATSDFSGTGFGNEQFF.

The chain employs TRBV2 and TRBJ1-1; no firm D call. The CDR3 spans 13 residues. Trimming stripped 10 bases from V and 4 bases from J, with 16 bases between. Germline V gene sequence: CDR1 SNHLY, CDR2 FYNNEI. CDR3 coding DNA: TGTGCCACCTCCGATAGTGGCTTCACTGAAGCTTTCTTT. Encoded protein: CATSDSGFTEAFF.

This clonotype has only a few counts. The chain couples TRBV7-2 to TRBJ2-1; D may be TRBD1 or TRBD2 (5 bases each). CDR3 length: 16 residues. V lost 7 bases and J lost 6, with 22 bases in between. CDR1 is SGHTA, CDR2 FQGNSA, per germline. As DNA, the CDR3 is TGTGCCAGCACCAGGGCCTTAGGAGGTTCCCGCAATGAGCAGTTCTTC. Translation: CASTRALGGSRNEQFF.

This clonotype showed up just a few times. The chain links TRBV7-2 to TRBJ2-3, with D maybe TRBD2 (6 bases). The CDR3 extends over 15 amino acids. Germline loops: CDR1 SGHTA, CDR2 FQGNSA. V lost 2 bases and J 4 bases, leaving 13 bases between the germline ends. The CDR3 nucleotides are TGTGCCAGCAGCTTACGCGGGGTCAATTCAGATACGCAGTATTTT. This encodes CASSLRGVNSDTQYF.

The chain links TRBV10-3 to TRBJ1-1, with a weak D call TRBD1 (5 bases). CDR3 length equals 12 residues. The germline gives CDR1 ENHRY, CDR2 SYGVKD. V lost 2 bases to trimming and J lost 11 bases, with 12 bases between them. CDR3 DNA sequence: TGTGCCATCAGTGAGCCCGGGACTGGGGCTTTCTTT. Translation: CAISEPGTGAFF.

This clonotype was counted between two and nine times. This rearrangement joins TRBV12-5 to TRBJ1-1; D is ambiguous. The germline V and J ends were trimmed by 4 bases and 2 bases, with 8 bases remaining between them. This CDR3 has 13 amino acids. Germline lookup yields CDR1 LGHNT and CDR2 FRNRAP. In nucleotides, the CDR3 is TGTGCTAGTGGTTCTGAGCCCAACACTGAAGCTTTCTTT. It is translated as CASGSEPNTEAFF.

Ten or more counts support this clonotype. The V and J genes are TRBV4-2 and TRBJ1-6; D not certain. Germline V gives CDR1 LGHNA, CDR2 YNFKEQ. The CDR3 consists of 16 residues. With 1 base removed from V and 5 bases from J, the gap between germline ends came to 12 bases. The CDR3 DNA sequence: TGTGCCAGCAGCCAAGGCCGGGGTTCTAATAATTCACCCCTCCACTTT. It is translated as CASSQGRGSNNSPLHF.

This clonotype was detected a few times. V gene TRBV28 combines with J gene TRBJ2-3; no clear D. With 6 bases removed from V and 3 bases from J, the gap between germline ends came to 13 bases. Germline lookup yields CDR1 MDHEN and CDR2 SYDVKM. The CDR3 spans 14 residues. The CDR3 region is CASSLIGSTDTQYF. The CDR3 coding sequence is TGTGCCAGCAGCCTGATCGGGTCGACAGATACGCAGTATTTT.

This chain links TRBV7-2 with TRBJ2-1, with 8 bases that match TRBD1. The CDR3 extends over 15 amino acids. Germline values: CDR1 SGHTA, CDR2 FQGNSA. The trim removed 1 base at V and 10 bases at J, leaving 9 bases unmatched. CDR3 DNA sequence: TGTGCCAGCAGCTTAGTGGGCAGGGGGCCGTACGAGCAGTTCTTC. Protein product: CASSLVGRGPYEQFF.

This clonotype came up many times. The chain is built from TRBV12-3 or TRBV12-4 and TRBJ1-1; D remains ambiguous. The CDR3 sequence is 15 residues long. Trimming stripped 3 bases from V and 5 bases from J, with 16 bases between. The CDR3 is CASSFGRRKGTEAFF. The CDR3 region has the DNA TGTGCCAGCAGTTTTGGACGCCGAAAAGGGACTGAAGCTTTCTTT.

This clonotype was seen a handful of times. J is TRBJ2-7 and V is TRBV10-3; 7 bases fit TRBD2. Germline V lookup: CDR1 ENHRY, CDR2 SYGVKD. The CDR3 is 15 amino acids. V lost 3 bases, J lost 2 bases, and 7 bases stayed unmatched. CDR3 loop: CAISDVGGGPYEQYF. The CDR3 DNA sequence: TGTGCCATCAGTGACGTCGGGGGAGGGCCCTACGAGCAGTACTTC.

This clonotype came up many times. The rearrangement links TRBV4-2 to TRBJ2-7; 10 bases align to TRBD2. The V gene's germline CDR1 is LGHNA and CDR2 YNFKEQ. V shed 0 bases, J shed 5 bases, and the junction held 10 bases outside the gene matches. This CDR3 contains 17 residues. CDR3 DNA: TGTGCCAGCAGCCAAGATCTGTTCAGCGGGAGGGAAAACGAGCAGTACTTC. Residues: CASSQDLFSGRENEQYF.

This clonotype was found a few times. This chain joins TRBV18 and TRBJ2-5; D unclear. V dropped 0 bases and J dropped 4 bases, with 12 bases sitting between them. The CDR3 runs 15 residues. Germline V gene lookup returns CDR1 KGHSH and CDR2 LQKENI. Written as DNA, the CDR3 is TGTGCCAGCTCACCACCGGGTAGGGAAGGAGAGACCCAGTACTTC. This gives the protein CASSPPGREGETQYF.